This passage covers 19 T cell receptor beta chains from one sample sequenced in a study of blood T cell repertoires in COVID-19. Only in-frame clones appear in the TCRdb table, and some are missing; sequencing was by immunoSEQ multiplex PCR. The sample contains about 190,000 clones, 65% to 80% of which appear only once. Input material: peripheral blood. The receptors were gathered from a woman between 50 and 59 years old with acute or convalescent COVID-19.

The chain couples TRBV25-1 to TRBJ1-1; TRBD1 might be the D (5 bases). V was clipped by 8 bases and J by 2 bases, with 12 bases between them. The CDR3 covers 13 residues. CDR1 is MGHDK, CDR2 SYGVNS, per germline. The CDR3 sequence: CASQWGSNTEAFF. The DNA for the CDR3 is TGTGCCAGCCAATGGGGCTCCAACACTGAAGCTTTCTTT.

The rearrangement joins TRBV5-8 to TRBJ2-3; D is possibly TRBD2 (5 bases). The CDR3 spans 16 residues. Germline CDR1 SGHTS, CDR2 YDEGEE. Trimming took off 7 bases at V and 0 bases at J, with 18 bases between the two ends. The CDR3 loop is CASPHGQAASTDTQYF. DNA of the CDR3: TGTGCCAGCCCACATGGCCAAGCGGCTAGCACAGATACGCAGTATTTT. The whole variable domain, filled in from reference TRBV5-8 and TRBJ2-3, reads EAGVTQSPTHLIKTRGQQATLRCSPISGHTSVYWYQQALGLGLQFLLWYDEGEERNRGNFPPRFSGRQFPNYSSELNVNALELEDSALYLCASPHGQAASTDTQYFGPGTRLTVL.

This chain links TRBV7-2 with TRBJ2-1; TRBD2 matches 8 bases. CDR3 length: 16 amino acids. The V segment lost 5 bases and the J segment 7 bases; nucleotides outside the gene matches: 13. The germline V gene has CDR1 SGHTA and CDR2 FQGNSA. CDR3 protein: CASSPSSGGVRNEQFF. CDR3 nucleotides: TGTGCCAGCAGCCCATCATCGGGGGGGGTGAGAAATGAGCAGTTCTTC.

This clone has a single count. This chain joins TRBV20-1 and TRBJ2-1, with D possibly being TRBD2 (7 bases). CDR1 is DFQATT, CDR2 SNEGSKA, per germline (reference sequence). This CDR3 contains 15 residues. The ends were cut back, 5 bases at V and 5 bases at J, with 19 bases in the middle. The CDR3 reads CSAGGMGGPDNEQFF. The CDR3 nucleotides are TGCAGTGCTGGTGGGATGGGGGGGCCTGACAATGAGCAGTTCTTC.

The rearrangement uses TRBV7-2 and TRBJ2-7; 9 nucleotides align to TRBD1. With 4 bases clipped from V and 4 bases from J, the junction kept 5 bases outside the gene matches. Germline V lookup: CDR1 SGHTA, CDR2 FQGNSA. The CDR3 spans 14 residues. The CDR3 loop reads CASSSGTGRYEQYF. For the CDR3, the DNA is TGTGCCAGCAGCTCCGGGACAGGGAGATACGAGCAGTACTTC.

The chain recombines TRBV3-1 (or the pseudogene TRBV3-2) with TRBJ2-5, with D possibly TRBD1 on 6 matching bases. From germline, CDR1 is LGHDT and CDR2 YNNKEL (reference sequence). This CDR3 spans 14 amino acids. Trimming pared 3 bases from V and 1 base from J, leaving 9 bases between. CDR3 in DNA: TGTGCCAGCAGCCAGAGGACAGCCCAAGAGACCCAGTACTTC. Encoded protein: CASSQRTAQETQYF.

The chain has TRBV5-6 and TRBJ2-7; weak D call: TRBD2 (5 bases). The CDR3 loop spans 13 amino acids. V was cut by 2 bases and J by 3 bases, with 9 bases left in between. Germline V gives CDR1 SGHDT, CDR2 YYEEEE. The CDR3 DNA follows: TGTGCCAGCAGCTTCGGGATGGGCTACGAGCAGTACTTC. Protein product: CASSFGMGYEQYF.

The J gene is TRBJ2-1, the V gene TRBV19, with 10 bases that match TRBD2. CDR1 and CDR2 from the germline V gene are LNHDA and SQIVND (reference sequence). V gave up 3 bases and J gave up 6 bases; unmatched junction bases: 11. The CDR3 extends over 17 amino acids. CDR3 in amino acids: CASSIRSSGSRVNEQFF. The CDR3 nucleotides read TGTGCCAGTAGTATTCGGTCTAGCGGGAGTCGGGTCAATGAGCAGTTCTTC.

The J gene is TRBJ1-5, the V gene TRBV7-2; D call uncertain. Germline V gene lookup returns CDR1 SGHTA and CDR2 FQGNSA. The V end lost 5 bases, the J end lost 4 bases, and 24 bases lay between the germline ends. The CDR3 consists of 18 residues. CDR3: CASSPEAAATFWNQPQHF. DNA for the CDR3: TGTGCCAGCAGCCCCGAGGCGGCAGCCACCTTCTGGAATCAGCCCCAGCATTTT.

This clone came up a few times. This chain links TRBV18 with TRBJ1-4; tentative D call: TRBD1 (5 bases). The CDR3 spans 15 residues. V shed 2 bases and J shed 4 bases, with 11 bases lying between them. Germline values: CDR1 KGHSH, CDR2 LQKENI. In DNA, the CDR3 is TGTGCCAGCTCACCAGGGGCCTGGGGTAATGAAAAACTGTTTTTT. Amino acids: CASSPGAWGNEKLFF.

In its sample, this clone was seen a few times. This chain uses TRBV9 with TRBJ2-1; 9 bases line up with TRBD2. This CDR3 is 15 amino acids long. Per the germline V gene, CDR1 is SGDLS and CDR2 is YYNGEE. With 1 base clipped from V and 10 bases from J, the junction kept 9 bases outside the gene matches. CDR3 sequence: CASSVPSGALGEQFF. The CDR3 bases are TGTGCCAGCAGCGTACCTAGCGGGGCCTTGGGGGAGCAGTTCTTC.

J is TRBJ2-7 and V is TRBV18; TRBD2 aligns across 8 bases. The CDR3 consists of 16 residues. Per germline, CDR1 KGHSH and CDR2 LQKENI. Germline trimming cut 0 bases from V and 4 bases from J; bases unmatched to any gene: 8. The CDR3, as DNA: TGTGCCAGCTCACCACCAGGCGCGGGGGGATTATACGAGCAGTACTTC. Translating gives CASSPPGAGGLYEQYF.

The chain links TRBV5-5 to TRBJ2-2; the D gene is possibly TRBD2 (5 bases). The V and J ends lost 0 bases and 4 bases respectively, with 13 bases between them. CDR3 length equals 16 residues. Germline CDR1 and CDR2: SGHKS and YYEKEE (reference sequence). The CDR3 nucleotides read TGTGCCAGCAGCTTGGTTTCAAGCGGAGTCACCGGGGAGCTGTTTTTT. Protein sequence: CASSLVSSGVTGELFF.

This chain links TRBV5-1 with TRBJ2-4, with a weak D call TRBD1 (6 bases). The CDR3 runs to 14 residues. The ends were cut back, 3 bases at V and 7 bases at J, with 14 bases in the middle. Looked up from germline, CDR1 is SGHRS and CDR2 is YFSETQ. The CDR3 DNA reads TGCGCCAGCAGCTCCTTACAGGGCCCCAACATTCAGTACTTC. Translated: CASSSLQGPNIQYF.

The rearrangement uses TRBV28 and TRBJ1-2; D ambiguous. Germline-derived CDR1 and CDR2 are MDHEN and SYDVKM. Deletions cut 0 bases from V and 6 bases from J, with 17 bases between. The CDR3 contains 16 residues. The CDR3 region is CASSLWLEGRGDGYTF. CDR3 nucleotides: TGTGCCAGCAGTTTATGGTTGGAGGGTAGAGGTGATGGCTACACCTTC.

This chain joins TRBV5-1 and TRBJ1-6; 7 bases are a match to TRBD1. CDR3 length: 17 amino acids. The V and J ends lost 5 bases and 2 bases, in that order; junction bases with no gene match: 10. The germline V gene has CDR1 SGHRS and CDR2 YFSETQ. CDR3 loop: CASSPDGTVTYNSPLHF. Here the CDR3 DNA reads TGCGCCAGCAGTCCGGACGGGACAGTGACCTATAATTCACCCCTCCACTTT.

The genes are TRBV28 and TRBJ2-3; 11 nucleotides match TRBD1. The CDR3 has 15 amino acids. Germline values: CDR1 MDHEN, CDR2 SYDVKM. V shed 5 bases and J 0 bases; nucleotides not matched to a gene: 1. CDR3 residues: CASSGQGASTDTQYF. DNA for the CDR3: TGTGCCAGCAGTGGACAGGGGGCTAGCACAGATACGCAGTATTTT.

This chain links TRBV19 with TRBJ1-5; D might be TRBD1 (5 bases). The V end was cut by 11 bases, the J end by 5 bases, with 25 bases between. Germline V gene lookup returns CDR1 LNHDA and CDR2 SQIVND (reference sequence). CDR3 size: 16 residues. The CDR3 loop reads CASKPPKTGPDQPQHF. In DNA form, the CDR3 reads TGTGCCTCCAAACCCCCAAAAACAGGCCCTGATCAGCCCCAGCATTTT. The whole variable domain, remainder taken from reference TRBV19 and TRBJ1-5, is DGGITQSPKYLFRKEGQNVTLSCEQNLNHDAMYWYRQDPGQGLRLIYYSQIVNDFQKGDIAEGYSVSREKKESFPLTVTSAQKNPTAFYLCASKPPKTGPDQPQHFGDGTRLSIL.

The chain couples TRBV7-2 to TRBJ2-6, with D tentatively TRBD1 (6 bases). The V gene lost 3 bases and the J gene lost 2 bases, with 8 bases spanning the gap. The CDR3 has 15 residues. The germline V gene has CDR1 SGHTA and CDR2 FQGNSA. CDR3 sequence (DNA): TGTGCCAGCAGCTTTTCAGGGGCTGGGGCCAACGTCCTGACTTTC. Protein: CASSFSGAGANVLTF.